The clone carrying this TCR beta chain was counted at least ten times. Germline CDR1 SGHAT, CDR2 FQNNGV. There are 16 residues in the CDR3. Trimming took off 1 base at V and 6 bases at J, with 13 bases between the two ends. The data were obtained in a study of low-dose radiotherapy and immunotherapy resistance in tumors. TRAV and TRBV primers primed cDNA for both TCRalpha and TCRbeta. Amplification of TCRs used a constant-region primer and V-primer adapter for roughly 21 PCR cycles. From the reads, TCRdb called clonotypes with MiXCR, one entry per CDR3 protein. The data contain tens of thousands of distinct CDR3 sequences, 20% to 30% of them seen just once; the ten biggest clones take up around 10%. Time point defined: after trial treatment. Treatment of the sample: LDRT plus nivolumab, ipilimumab, low-dose cyclophosphamide and aspirin (RACIN trial).

This rearrangement joins TRBV11-2 to TRBJ1-6, with a possible D match to TRBD1 (5 bases). The clonotype comes from a male donor with prostate cancer. Specimen: PBMCs, collected after low-dose radiotherapy plus immunotherapy. Written as DNA, the CDR3 is TGTGCCAGCAGCTTAGTAGGGGCCGGAATTAATTCACCCCTCCACTTT. Residues: CASSLVGAGINSPLHF.